These T cell receptor beta chains were read from a single sample in a study of blood T cell repertoires in COVID-19. Repertoires were generated with immunoSEQ multiplex PCR, while TCRdb's copy carries only in-frame clones and drops some. Among approximately 68,000 clones listed, about nine tenths were seen once. Sequences were obtained from peripheral blood. All receptors derive from a man between 65 and 80 years old with active or convalescent COVID-19. CDR3s include the opening cysteine and the closing phenylalanine or tryptophan. Fields, in order: CDR3 length, V gene, clone size, J gene, D gene, CDR3 DNA, CDR3 protein. The D gene is left open where the match is weak. A clone size is listed for some rows: how often the clone was seen (once, few, many), or a class if it is expanded.

>14|TRBV7-2|.|TRBJ2-1|.
TGTGCCAGCCGAGTCGGGGGACCCGGCAATGAGCAGTTCTTC
CASRVGGPGNEQFF
>12|TRBV30|.|TRBJ2-7|.
TGTGCCTGGACGGTGAGTCGCTACGAGCAGTACTTC
CAWTVSRYEQYF
>17|TRBV21-1|once|TRBJ1-5|.
TGTGCCAGCAGCAAAGGAGAGACAGCGATTCGCAATCAGCCCCAGCATTTT
CASSKGETAIRNQPQHF
>15|TRBV7-3|.|TRBJ2-1|TRBD1
TGTGCCAGCAGCTTAGAAGGGACAGGGTGGAGTGAGCAGTTCTTC
CASSLEGTGWSEQFF
>13|TRBV28|.|TRBJ1-2|.
TGTGCCAGCAGTTTATTTCACCAGGATGGCTACACCTTC
CASSLFHQDGYTF
>15|TRBV19|medium-sized|TRBJ1-1|.
TGTGCCAGTAGTACCGGGGGGACTCGGAACACTGAAGCTTTCTTT
CASSTGGTRNTEAFF
>16|TRBV28|.|TRBJ2-7|.
TGTGCCAGCAGACCCAATAGGGGCAGGAACTCCTACGAGCAGTACTTC
CASRPNRGRNSYEQYF
>14|TRBV7-9|.|TRBJ2-1|.
TGTGCCAGCAGCTTGGGGCAGATCTACAATGAGCAGTTCTTC
CASSLGQIYNEQFF
>16|TRBV6-5|once|TRBJ2-1|TRBD2
TGTGCCAGCAGTTCCCGGACTAGCGGGAGCCCAAATGAGCAGTTCTTC
CASSSRTSGSPNEQFF
>11|TRBV6-1|.|TRBJ1-1|.
TGTGCCAGCAGTGAAGGAGGAGAAGCTTTCTTT
CASSEGGEAFF
>16|TRBV4-2|.|TRBJ2-3|.
TGTGCCAGCAGCCAATCTCCGCTGGGCCCCACAGATACGCAGTATTTT
CASSQSPLGPTDTQYF
>15|TRBV9|.|TRBJ2-1|TRBD2
TGTGCCAGCAGCATGGCTTCTGGAACTAGCGGATTACAGTTCTTC
CASSMASGTSGLQFF
>13|TRBV19|.|TRBJ2-6|.
TGTGCCAGTAAGGTGGAGGGGGCCAACGTCCTGACTTTC
CASKVEGANVLTF
>15|TRBV28|once|TRBJ1-2|.
TGTGCCAGCAGTTTATCGGCAGGGACTAACTATGGCTACACCTTC
CASSLSAGTNYGYTF
>14|TRBV29-1|.|TRBJ1-1|.
TGCAGCGTTGGGGGACTTTCTCAGGTCAATGAAGCTTTCTTT
CSVGGLSQVNEAFF
>15|TRBV5-6|.|TRBJ1-5|.
TGTGCCAGCAGCCTTGGTCGCGGGCTCAATCAGCCCCAGCATTTT
CASSLGRGLNQPQHF
>15|TRBV28|.|TRBJ2-3|TRBD2
TGTGCCTCACACGAGGGCGGGAGGGTTGCAGATACGCAGTATTTT
CASHEGGRVADTQYF
>15|TRBV19|.|TRBJ1-1|.
TGTGCCAGTAGTATGGCAGGGATGAGAAACACTGAAGCTTTCTTT
CASSMAGMRNTEAFF
>13|TRBV30|.|TRBJ1-4|.
TGTGCCTGGACGAGGTTACCGGGTGAAAAACTGTTTTTT
CAWTRLPGEKLFF
>16|TRBV6-5|.|TRBJ1-1|TRBD1
TGTGCCAGCAGTTACAGGGGGCCCCGGATGAACACTGAAGCTTTCTTT
CASSYRGPRMNTEAFF
>13|TRBV7-2|.|TRBJ2-5|.
TGTGCCAGCAGCTGGATGGAGCCTGAGACCCAGTACTTC
CASSWMEPETQYF
>17|TRBV28|.|TRBJ2-4|.
TGTGCCAGCAGCAAGACTAGGCGCCAGGTAGCCAAAAACATTCAGTACTTC
CASSKTRRQVAKNIQYF
>12|TRBV30|.|TRBJ1-2|.
TGTGCCTGGAGATACTTTAACTATGGCTACACCTTC
CAWRYFNYGYTF
>15|TRBV5-1|.|TRBJ1-1|.
TGCGCCAGCAGTTTTGAACAGGGAAGGAACACTGAAGCTTTCTTT
CASSFEQGRNTEAFF
>13|TRBV6-5|.|TRBJ2-5|TRBD2
TGTGCCAGCCGCGGGACTAGCCCGGAGACCCAGTACTTC
CASRGTSPETQYF
>12|TRBV30|.|TRBJ2-7|.
TGTGCCTGGAGTACAGGGTCCTACGAGCAGTACTTC
CAWSTGSYEQYF
>15|TRBV9|.|TRBJ1-5|TRBD1
TGTGCCAGCAGCCAACAGGGGGCGCACGGTCAGCCCCAGCATTTT
CASSQQGAHGQPQHF
>17|TRBV6-2/TRBV6-3|.|TRBJ2-6|.
TGTGCCAGCAGTTACGGCCTAGGAGGCTCTGGGGCCAACGTCCTGACTTTC
CASSYGLGGSGANVLTF
>12|TRBV18|.|TRBJ1-2|TRBD1
TGTGCCAGCTCTAGACAGGGCTATGGCTACACCTTC
CASSRQGYGYTF
>14|TRBV6-6|.|TRBJ1-3|TRBD1
TGTGCCAGCATCTCAGGGGGATCTGGAAACACCATATATTTT
CASISGGSGNTIYF
>15|TRBV7-3|once|TRBJ2-6|.
TGTGCCAGCAGCTTCGGGTACTCTGGGGCCAACGTCCTGACTTTC
CASSFGYSGANVLTF
>13|TRBV6-5|.|TRBJ2-7|.
TGTGCCAGCAGCGTCAATCGGGGTTACGAGCAGTACTTC
CASSVNRGYEQYF
>16|TRBV19|.|TRBJ2-5|TRBD2
TGTGCCAGTAGTATATTCGGGACTAGCGACCAAGAGACCCAGTACTTC
CASSIFGTSDQETQYF
>16|TRBV4-1|.|TRBJ1-4|.
TGCGCCAGCAGCCAAGCCCGGGATCCAACTAATGAAAAACTGTTTTTT
CASSQARDPTNEKLFF
>15|TRBV10-3|.|TRBJ1-5|TRBD1
TGTGCCATCAGTGAAGGGACAGGTCCACAGCAGCCCCAGCATTTT
CAISEGTGPQQPQHF
>15|TRBV9|.|TRBJ2-7|.
TGTGCCAGCAGCGTAGGGGGGGACTTCACCTACGAGCAGTACTTC
CASSVGGDFTYEQYF
>15|TRBV2|.|TRBJ2-2|TRBD2
TGTGCCAGCAGTGAAGTACGGGAGGCCACCGGGGAGCTGTTTTTT
CASSEVREATGELFF
>16|TRBV19|few|TRBJ2-2|TRBD1
TGTGCCAGTAGTACCCGGACAGGGGCCACAACCGGGGAGCTGTTTTTT
CASSTRTGATTGELFF
>15|TRBV7-9|.|TRBJ2-7|.
TGTGCCAGCAGCCCCGATCGAGTCAGGGTTCAAGAGCAGTACTTC
CASSPDRVRVQEQYF
>12|TRBV7-2|.|TRBJ2-7|.
TGTGCCAGCAGCTGGATTGGACAGGAGCAGTACTTC
CASSWIGQEQYF
>14|TRBV19|.|TRBJ1-1|TRBD1
TGTGCCAGTAACTTCGGGACAGGGCTGACTGAAGCTTTCTTT
CASNFGTGLTEAFF
>12|TRBV11-2|.|TRBJ2-7|.
TGTGCCAGCAGCGAACAGGGCTACGAGCAGTACTTC
CASSEQGYEQYF
>14|TRBV7-2|.|TRBJ1-1|.
TGTGCCAGCAGCTTTTCGGGGTTCGACACTGAAGCTTTCTTT
CASSFSGFDTEAFF
>14|TRBV10-3|.|TRBJ2-7|TRBD2
TGTGCCATCAAAGCTAGCGGACCCTCCTACGAGCAGTACTTC
CAIKASGPSYEQYF
>16|TRBV7-6|.|TRBJ2-5|TRBD2
TGTGCCAGCAGCCCCGGACTAGCGGGAGACGTAGAGACCCAGTACTTC
CASSPGLAGDVETQYF
>18|TRBV5-1|.|TRBJ2-5|TRBD2
TGCGCCAGCAGCTTCGGGACTAGCGGGAGCCCTTTCCAAGAGACCCAGTACTTC
CASSFGTSGSPFQETQYF
>16|TRBV3-1/TRBV3-2|.|TRBJ2-2|TRBD1
TGTGCCAGCAGCCAAGACAGGGGGAGCCTCACCGGGGAGCTGTTTTTT
CASSQDRGSLTGELFF
>15|TRBV2|.|TRBJ2-1|TRBD2
TGTGCCAGCAGTGCTTGGACTAGCGGTTCCAATGAGCAGTTCTTC
CASSAWTSGSNEQFF
>15|TRBV5-1|few|TRBJ2-7|.
TGCGCCAGCAGCTCCCTTGGCGGGACTTTGGGCGAGCAGTACTTC
CASSSLGGTLGEQYF
>17|TRBV5-1|.|TRBJ2-7|TRBD2
TGCGCCAGCAGCATACGAGAGACTAGCGGGACATCCTACGAGCAGTACTTC
CASSIRETSGTSYEQYF
>13|TRBV11-2|.|TRBJ1-1|.
TGTGCCAGCAGCCGCGACAGGAACACTGAAGCTTTCTTT
CASSRDRNTEAFF
>15|TRBV28|.|TRBJ2-1|TRBD1
TGTGCCAGCAGTTCGGGTGGGAGCAGGGGGAATGAGCAGTTCTTC
CASSSGGSRGNEQFF
>16|TRBV24-1|few|TRBJ1-2|TRBD1
TGTGCCACCAGTGATTGCCCCAGGGGGTGGGGGTATGGCTACACCTTC
CATSDCPRGWGYGYTF
>14|TRBV2|.|TRBJ2-1|.
TGTGCCAGCAGTTATAGCGGTGCCTACAATGAGCAGTTCTTC
CASSYSGAYNEQFF
>13|TRBV3-1/TRBV3-2|.|TRBJ2-5|.
TGTGCCAGCAGCCAAGTGAGTGTGGAGACCCAGTACTTC
CASSQVSVETQYF
>15|TRBV18|.|TRBJ1-1|TRBD1
TGTGCCAGCTCGACGGGACAGGGGGCGAGTACTGAAGCTTTCTTT
CASSTGQGASTEAFF
>15|TRBV29-1|.|TRBJ1-1|TRBD1
TGCAGCGTTATACAAGGGACAGGATTGAACACTGAAGCTTTCTTT
CSVIQGTGLNTEAFF
>15|TRBV3-1/TRBV3-2|.|TRBJ2-1|TRBD1
TGTGCCAGCAGCCAAGATTGGACAGGGGGCAATGAGCAGTTCTTC
CASSQDWTGGNEQFF
>12|TRBV29-1|once|TRBJ2-7|TRBD1
TGCAGCGTAGGAAGACAGGGGACCGAGCAGTACTTC
CSVGRQGTEQYF